Following are 27 T cell receptor beta chains from one sample sequenced in a study of blood T cell repertoires in COVID-19. Here immunoSEQ multiplex PCR was the method, and the copy in TCRdb shows in-frame clones only, minus some. In the table there are about 72,000 clones, 88% of which are singletons. The sequencing input was peripheral blood. These receptors were collected from a man in his forties or fifties with acute or convalescent COVID-19.

The chain employs TRBV18 and TRBJ1-1; TRBD1 is a possible D gene (5 bases). CDR1 and CDR2 (germline): KGHSH, LQKENI. The ends were cut back, 3 bases at V and 5 bases at J, with 19 bases in the middle. The CDR3 has 16 amino acids. The CDR3 nucleotides read TGTGCCAGCTCACCTAACCTTATTAGGGAGGGGACTGAAGCTTTCTTT. It yields the protein CASSPNLIREGTEAFF. The complete variable domain, with remaining parts taken from reference TRBV18 and TRBJ1-1, reads NAGVMQNPRHLVRRRGQEARLRCSPMKGHSHVYWYRQLPEEGLKFMVYLQKENIIDESGMPKERFSAEFPKEGPSILRIQQVVRGDSAAYFCASSPNLIREGTEAFFGQGTRLTVV.

This clone was counted only a few times. This rearrangement joins TRBV10-1 to TRBJ1-1; D not resolved. The CDR3 covers 13 residues. Germline V gene sequence: CDR1 WNHNN, CDR2 SYGVQD (reference sequence). Trimming stripped 5 bases from V and 4 bases from J, with 11 bases between. In nucleotides, the CDR3 is TGCGCCAGCAGTCCTTCAGGCCTCACTGAAGCTTTCTTT. This gives the protein CASSPSGLTEAFF.

The rearrangement links TRBV29-1 to TRBJ1-2, with a weak D call TRBD1 (6 bases). The germline gives CDR1 SQVTM, CDR2 ANQGSEA. CDR3 length: 12 residues. Trimming removed 5 bases at V and 6 bases at J, with 13 bases between. The chain's CDR3 is CSVSGQWDGYTF. Here the CDR3 DNA reads TGCAGCGTTTCCGGACAGTGGGATGGCTACACCTTC.

Remarks on this clone: The DNA is omitted, as the CDR3 cannot be located on it reliably, and the CDR3 follows TCRdb's listing. V gene TRBV2 combines with J gene TRBJ2-3; the listed D gene, TRBD1, was not tested against the DNA. The CDR3 has 16 residues if both end residues are counted. CDR1 is SNHLY and CDR2 is FYNNEI in the germline V gene. The CDR3 reads CASSSSTGGPTDTQYF.

The chain joins TRBV7-6 to TRBJ1-2; 8 positions agree with TRBD1. J gave up 5 bases and V 4 bases, and 18 bases lay outside the gene matches. The CDR3 sequence is 18 residues long. Germline assignment: CDR1 SGHVS and CDR2 FNYEAQ. The CDR3 is CASSYVPGQDIPAYGYTF. For the CDR3, the DNA is TGTGCCAGCAGCTACGTTCCGGGACAGGACATACCTGCGTATGGCTACACCTTC.

The rearrangement uses TRBV4-1 and TRBJ1-2; D gene uncertain. Between the trimmed V and J ends, which lost 1 base and 6 bases, there was a span of 12 bases. Per germline, CDR1 MGHRA and CDR2 YSYEKL. This CDR3 is 14 amino acids long. CDR3 amino acids: CASSQGWADHGYTF. In nucleotides, the CDR3 is TGCGCCAGCAGCCAAGGGTGGGCCGACCATGGCTACACCTTC.

The chain couples TRBV6-5 to TRBJ1-4; 8 nucleotides match TRBD1. The V segment lost 4 bases and the J segment 8 bases; nucleotides outside the gene matches: 9. Germline V CDR1 and CDR2: MNHEY, SVGAGI. CDR3 length: 15 residues. CDR3 sequence (DNA): TGTGCCAGCAGTTTCCGGACAGGGTCAAACGAAAAACTGTTTTTT. Its translation is CASSFRTGSNEKLFF.

This chain uses TRBV24-1 with TRBJ1-5, with D maybe TRBD1 (5 bases). Trimming stripped 3 bases from V and 5 bases from J, with 13 bases between. Germline CDR1 KGHDR, CDR2 SFDVKD. This CDR3 region has 15 residues. CDR3 sequence: CATSDATGTYQPQHF. Written as DNA, the CDR3 is TGTGCCACCAGTGATGCGACCGGGACTTATCAGCCCCAGCATTTT.

J is TRBJ2-2 and V is TRBV11-2; 8 bases fit TRBD1. V dropped 3 bases and J dropped 4; count of bases not matched to a gene: 1. The CDR3 spans 14 residues. Germline V gives CDR1 SGHAT, CDR2 FQNNGV. The DNA for the CDR3 is TGTGCCAGCAGCTTGGGACAGGTCACCGGGGAGCTGTTTTTT. Its protein is CASSLGQVTGELFF.

The J gene is TRBJ2-3, the V gene TRBV18; weak D call: TRBD2 (6 bases). This CDR3 region has 12 residues. From germline, CDR1 is KGHSH and CDR2 LQKENI. Trimming pared 3 bases from V and 10 bases from J, leaving 11 bases between. DNA for the CDR3: TGTGCCAGCTCACCGGAGGGAGAGGCGCAGTATTTT. This translates into CASSPEGEAQYF. Complete variable domain (other parts from reference TRBV18 and TRBJ2-3): NAGVMQNPRHLVRRRGQEARLRCSPMKGHSHVYWYRQLPEEGLKFMVYLQKENIIDESGMPKERFSAEFPKEGPSILRIQQVVRGDSAAYFCASSPEGEAQYFGPGTRLTVL.

This chain uses TRBV14 with TRBJ1-4; D possibly corresponds to TRBD1 (6 bases). The length of the CDR3 is 15 residues. Germline assignment: CDR1 SGHDN and CDR2 FVKESK. Trimming removed 4 bases at V and 8 bases at J, with 17 bases between. The DNA of the CDR3 is TGTGCCAGCAGCCCCCGGGGAGGGGGGCGAGAAAAACTGTTTTTT. Translating it yields CASSPRGGGREKLFF.

The CDR3 region is CASSPPGLAGGDEQFF. As DNA, the CDR3 is TGTGCCAGCTCACCCCCGGGACTAGCGGGGGGCGATGAGCAGTTCTTC. The chain has TRBV18 and TRBJ2-1, with 15 bases that match TRBD2. The CDR3 runs to 16 residues. V was pared by 3 bases and J by 8 bases, with 5 bases of the junction left unmatched. Germline V gives CDR1 KGHSH, CDR2 LQKENI.

The V call is TRBV10-2, the J call TRBJ1-5; 8 nucleotides align to TRBD1. With V trimmed by 8 bases and J by 4 bases, 10 bases remained unmatched. CDR1 is WSHSY and CDR2 is SAAADI in the germline V gene. The CDR3 contains 15 residues. CDR3 bases: TGCGCCAGCCGTAACCCCGGACAGGGTAATCAGCCCCAGCATTTT. Protein product: CASRNPGQGNQPQHF.

The chain links TRBV30 to TRBJ1-4, with D possibly matching TRBD1 (6 bases). Germline V gives CDR1 GTSNPN, CDR2 SVGIG (reference sequence). V lost 2 bases and J 8 bases, leaving 12 bases between the germline ends. The CDR3 loop spans 13 amino acids. The CDR3 reads CAWSTFRGEKLFF. CDR3 in DNA: TGTGCCTGGAGTACCTTCAGGGGAGAAAAACTGTTTTTT.

The genes are TRBV5-1 and TRBJ2-7, with 8 bases aligning to TRBD1. Germline-derived CDR1 and CDR2 are SGHRS and YFSETQ. V gave up 3 bases and J gave up 5 bases; unmatched junction bases: 13. The length of the CDR3 is 16 residues. In DNA, the CDR3 is TGCGCCAGCAGCTCGCAAGGGTGGACAGGGTCCAACGAGCAGTACTTC. Translated, it gives CASSSQGWTGSNEQYF.

The chain is built from TRBV5-4 and TRBJ2-7; D perhaps matches TRBD1 (6 bases). V was pared by 1 base and J by 3 bases, with 14 bases between. Germline CDR1 reads SGHNT; CDR2 reads YYREEE (reference sequence). The CDR3 loop spans 15 amino acids. CDR3: CASSLKGHLLYEQYF. The CDR3 coding sequence is TGTGCCAGCAGCTTGAAGGGACACCTCCTCTACGAGCAGTACTTC.

The chain has TRBV7-8 and TRBJ2-5; 13 nucleotides match TRBD2. In germline, CDR1 is SGHVS, CDR2 FQNEAQ. The CDR3 is made up of 17 amino acids. V lost 5 bases, J lost 2 bases, and 8 bases stayed unmatched. DNA of the CDR3: TGTGCCAGCAGCCTGGGACTAGCGGGACTAAATCAAGAGACCCAGTACTTC. Its protein product is CASSLGLAGLNQETQYF.

J is TRBJ2-6 and V is TRBV9; 7 bases align to TRBD1. In germline, CDR1 is SGDLS, CDR2 YYNGEE. Trimming at V came to 0 bases and at J to 0 bases, leaving 6 bases not matched to a gene. This CDR3 region has 18 residues. CDR3 loop: CASSVVGQMSSGANVLTF. The DNA of the CDR3 is TGTGCCAGCAGCGTAGTGGGACAGATGAGCTCTGGGGCCAACGTCCTGACTTTC.

This clone was counted between two and nine times. The chain links TRBV2 to TRBJ2-5; the D gene is possibly TRBD2 (5 bases). V was cut by 7 bases and J by 5 bases, with 14 bases left in between. CDR1 SNHLY and CDR2 FYNNEI come from the germline V gene. CDR3 length equals 13 residues. The CDR3 region is CASTTNGGETQYF. The CDR3, as DNA: TGTGCCAGCACCACTAATGGAGGCGAGACCCAGTACTTC.

V usage is TRBV7-9 and J usage is TRBJ1-1, with TRBD1 identical over 8 bases. J gave up 0 bases and V 3 bases, and 3 bases lay outside the gene matches. Germline V gene lookup returns CDR1 SEHNR and CDR2 FQNEAQ (reference sequence). The CDR3 sequence is 15 residues long. The CDR3 region has the DNA TGTGCCAGCAGCTTCGGACAGGGAATGAACACTGAAGCTTTCTTT. Translation: CASSFGQGMNTEAFF.

This CDR3 is CASSYSGPSSYNEQFF. The DNA for the CDR3 is TGTGCCAGCAGTTACTCGGGTCCTAGCTCCTACAATGAGCAGTTCTTC. J is TRBJ2-1 and V is TRBV6-5, with D unclear. CDR1 is MNHEY, CDR2 SVGAGI, per germline. Deletions cut 0 bases from V and 0 bases from J, with 9 bases between. This CDR3 is 16 amino acids long.

Concerning this clone itself: The same CDR3 can be traced to other DNA sequences in this sample. The J gene is TRBJ1-2, the V gene TRBV28; 7 nucleotides match TRBD1. Trimming took 6 bases from V and 2 from J; bases not matched to a gene: 0. The V gene's germline CDR1 is MDHEN and CDR2 SYDVKM. The CDR3 is 12 amino acids. The CDR3 protein is CASSRGNYGYTF. The CDR3 DNA reads as TGTGCCAGCAGCAGGGGGAACTATGGCTACACCTTC.

This chain connects TRBV27 to TRBJ2-1, with D unclear. Deletions cut 5 bases from V and 2 bases from J, with 7 bases between. This CDR3 is built from 13 residues. The V gene's germline CDR1 is MNHEY and CDR2 SMNVEV (reference sequence). The CDR3: CASSTAAYNEQFF. The CDR3 DNA sequence: TGTGCCAGCAGTACGGCGGCCTACAATGAGCAGTTCTTC.

In this sample, this clone turned up once. Here the CDR3 reads CASSGGQGVDGYTF. The CDR3 DNA reads as TGTGCCAGCAGCGGTGGACAGGGGGTGGATGGCTACACCTTC. The chain joins TRBV9 to TRBJ1-2, with 10 bases lining up with TRBD1. Per germline, CDR1 SGDLS and CDR2 YYNGEE. This CDR3 spans 14 amino acids. After removal of 3 bases from V and 6 bases from J, the junction contained 5 bases not matched to a gene.

J is TRBJ2-7 and V is TRBV6-1, with 8 bases matching TRBD1. Germline V gene data show CDR1 as MNHNS and CDR2 as SASEGT. Trimming at V came to 1 base and at J to 4 bases, leaving 6 bases not matched to a gene. The CDR3 length is 15 residues. The CDR3: CASSEVGTGPYEQYF. The CDR3 DNA reads as TGTGCCAGCAGTGAAGTGGGGACAGGACCTTACGAGCAGTACTTC.

This clone is a singleton in its sample. The chain has TRBV9 and TRBJ2-5, with 9 positions matching TRBD2. The length of the CDR3 is 14 residues. Germline V CDR1 and CDR2: SGDLS, YYNGEE. V shed 3 bases, J shed 1 base, and the junction held 1 base outside the gene matches. As DNA, the CDR3 is TGTGCCAGCAGCGGCGGGGGGGCCCAAGAGACCCAGTACTTC. This gives the protein CASSGGGAQETQYF.

This chain connects TRBV10-1 to TRBJ2-7; the D is unclear. Between the trimmed V and J ends, which lost 3 bases and 0 bases, there was a span of 15 bases. The CDR3 consists of 16 residues. Germline V CDR1 and CDR2: WNHNN, SYGVQD (reference sequence). In DNA, the CDR3 is TGCGCCAGCAGTGAATCCCAAGACACCAACTCCTACGAGCAGTACTTC. The encoded protein is CASSESQDTNSYEQYF.